This entry lists 30 T cell receptor beta chains sequenced from one sample in a study of T-cell memory formation after mild COVID-19. TCRdb redid the calling of the 5' RACE reads with MiXCR, one entry per CDR3 protein. There are approximately 300,000 distinct CDR3 sequences in the sample; 15% to 20% occur only once, and approximately 20% lies in the top ten. The sequenced sample was PBMCs or a T cell subset sorted from them (not recorded which). All receptors come from a young man who had mild COVID-19 (a few samples of this study predate the infection). Cell type and time point are not known.

This clonotype was recorded a few times. This chain joins TRBV7-9 and TRBJ2-5; D gene uncertain. With 5 bases removed from V and 2 bases from J, the gap between germline ends came to 9 bases. Looked up from germline, CDR1 is SEHNR and CDR2 is FQNEAQ (reference sequence). The CDR3 runs 13 residues. In DNA, the CDR3 is TGTGCCAGCAGCCCCCCGGTACAAGAGACCCAGTACTTC. This gives the protein CASSPPVQETQYF.

The chain couples TRBV5-4 to TRBJ1-1; no clear D. The CDR3 extends over 16 amino acids. V gave up 1 base and J gave up 1 base, with 14 bases separating them. Germline V gene data show CDR1 as SGHNT and CDR2 as YYREEE (reference sequence). The CDR3 DNA follows: TGTGCCAGCAGCTTGAGGTCGGCGATGAGGAACACTGAAGCTTTCTTT. It yields the protein CASSLRSAMRNTEAFF.

The chain has TRBV2 and TRBJ2-1; 14 nucleotides agree with TRBD2. V lost 6 bases and J lost 9; bases outside the gene matches: 10. This CDR3 spans 16 amino acids. In germline, CDR1 is SNHLY, CDR2 FYNNEI. The DNA of the CDR3 is TGTGCCAGCAGGAGGAGACTAGCGGGGGGGCTGAGTGAGCAGTTCTTC. Translated: CASRRRLAGGLSEQFF.

The J gene is TRBJ2-7, the V gene TRBV6-2 or TRBV6-3, with D possibly matching TRBD1 (6 bases). The germline gives CDR1 MNHEY, CDR2 SVGEGT. V dropped 6 bases and J dropped 7 bases, with 16 bases sitting between them. The CDR3 runs 13 residues. CDR3 protein: CASRRDNYMEQYV. The DNA for the CDR3 is TGTGCCAGCAGACGGGACAATTATATGGAGCAGTACGTC.

This clonotype was detected a few times. The chain has TRBV11-2 and TRBJ2-7; 9 nucleotides agree with TRBD2. This CDR3 has 15 residues. The junction had 3 bases not matched to a gene; V was cut back by 0 bases and J by 3 bases. The germline gives CDR1 SGHAT, CDR2 FQNNGV. CDR3 loop: CASSLEAGGFYEQYF. Written as DNA, the CDR3 is TGTGCCAGCAGCTTAGAAGCGGGGGGATTCTACGAGCAGTACTTC.

This chain uses TRBV24-1 with TRBJ2-5, with unresolved D. Germline V CDR1 and CDR2: KGHDR, SFDVKD. V was pared by 4 bases and J by 3 bases, with 14 bases between. This CDR3 is built from 15 residues. In nucleotides, the CDR3 is TGTGCCACCAGTGACCCCGAAGAGATGAAAGAGACCCAGTACTTC. Translated, it gives CATSDPEEMKETQYF.

This chain joins TRBV20-1 and TRBJ2-7; 7 bases line up with TRBD2. The CDR3 extends over 14 amino acids. CDR1 and CDR2 from the germline V gene are DFQATT and SNEGSKA (reference sequence). With V trimmed by 1 base and J by 5 bases, 8 bases remained unmatched. Written as DNA, the CDR3 is TGCAGTGCTAGAGCAGGAGCGGGGTACAACGAGCAGTACGTC. Translating it yields CSARAGAGYNEQYV.

This clonotype has a single count. The J gene is TRBJ2-7, the V gene TRBV6-2 or TRBV6-3, with D uncertain. Germline values: CDR1 MNHEY, CDR2 SVGEGT. With 5 bases removed from V and 4 bases from J, the gap between germline ends came to 12 bases. CDR3 size: 13 residues. The CDR3 protein is CASSGILEYEQYV. The DNA for the CDR3 is TGTGCCAGCAGTGGTATCCTAGAATACGAGCAGTACGTC.

J is TRBJ2-3 and V is TRBV2; D remains unclear. The V gene's germline CDR1 is SNHLY and CDR2 FYNNEI. Deletions cut 3 bases from V and 4 bases from J, with 5 bases between. The CDR3 contains 12 residues. The CDR3 here is CASSDHPDTQYF. The CDR3 DNA follows: TGTGCCAGCAGTGATCATCCAGATACGCAGTATTTT.

This clonotype was found once. The J gene is TRBJ1-4, the V gene TRBV6-2 or TRBV6-3, with D unresolved. Germline lookup yields CDR1 MNHEY and CDR2 SVGEGT. The CDR3 is 15 amino acids. Trimming shortened V by 2 bases and J by 8 bases, and 15 bases separated the two germline ends. CDR3 coding DNA: TGTGCCAGCAGTTACGGACCGACAAAGGCAGAAAAACTGTTTTTT. The encoded protein is CASSYGPTKAEKLFF.

The rearrangement uses TRBV7-3 and TRBJ2-3, with D perhaps TRBD2 (7 bases). CDR1 and CDR2 from the germline V gene are SGHTA and FQGTGA. Trimming took off 1 base at V and 1 base at J, with 12 bases between the two ends. CDR3 size: 16 residues. In DNA form, the CDR3 reads TGTGCCAGCAGCTTAAGGGGGGGCCGGGGCACAGATACGCAGTATTTT. Residues: CASSLRGGRGTDTQYF. The complete variable domain, with remaining parts taken from reference TRBV7-3 and TRBJ2-3, reads GAGVSQTPSNKVTEKGKYVELRCDPISGHTALYWYRQSLGQGPEFLIYFQGTGAADDSGLPNDRFFAVRPEGSVSTLKIQRTERGDSAVYLCASSLRGGRGTDTQYFGPGTRLTVL.

This clonotype was recorded a few times. The gene calls are TRBV24-1 and TRBJ2-3, with D perhaps assigned TRBD1 or TRBD2 (5 bases each). V was clipped by 6 bases and J by 6 bases, with 15 bases between them. The length of the CDR3 is 14 residues. Germline lookup yields CDR1 KGHDR and CDR2 SFDVKD. The CDR3 bases are TGTGCCACCAGTCGGGGACCACCTCCCGATACGCAGTATTTT. It encodes CATSRGPPPDTQYF.

This clonotype turned up a few times. The chain recombines TRBV6-5 with TRBJ1-1; 7 positions agree with TRBD1. The CDR3 sequence is 16 residues long. V dropped 0 bases and J dropped 8; count of bases not matched to a gene: 12. The germline V gene encodes CDR1 MNHEY and CDR2 SVGAGI. The CDR3 bases are TGTGCCAGCAGTTACTCGAGGCAGGGACAGACGCTAGAAGCTTTCTTT. Translating it yields CASSYSRQGQTLEAFF.

J is TRBJ2-7 and V is TRBV20-1; 7 bases agree with TRBD1. The CDR3 covers 15 residues. CDR1 is DFQATT and CDR2 is SNEGSKA in the germline V gene (reference sequence). The V and J ends lost 3 bases and 1 base, in that order; junction bases with no gene match: 9. The CDR3 is CSASAQPGQSYEQYV. The CDR3, as DNA: TGCAGTGCTAGTGCCCAACCGGGACAGTCCTACGAGCAGTACGTC.

This clonotype turned up a few times. The J gene is TRBJ2-5, the V gene TRBV6-5; possible D gene TRBD2, 6 bases. The ends were cut back, 6 bases at V and 7 bases at J, with 18 bases in the middle. From germline, CDR1 is MNHEY and CDR2 SVGAGI. The CDR3 length is 14 residues. CDR3 nucleotides: TGTGCCAGCAGCACTGGGGGGACCGGTGGGACCCAGTACTTC. Translating gives CASSTGGTGGTQYF.

This rearrangement joins TRBV6-5 to TRBJ2-3; D perhaps matches TRBD2 (6 bases). The V end lost 4 bases, the J end lost 1 base, and 12 bases lay between the germline ends. This CDR3 has 15 amino acids. The germline gives CDR1 MNHEY, CDR2 SVGAGI. This chain's CDR3 is CASSFFSGRTDTQYF. The CDR3 DNA reads TGTGCCAGCAGTTTTTTTAGCGGACGCACAGATACGCAGTATTTT.

This clonotype was found a few times. V is TRBV4-1 and J is TRBJ2-5; no reliable D call. The germline V and J ends were trimmed by 1 base and 1 base, with 7 bases remaining between them. Germline assignment: CDR1 MGHRA and CDR2 YSYEKL. The CDR3 spans 14 residues. This CDR3 is CASSQGPAQETQYF. The CDR3 nucleotides read TGCGCCAGCAGCCAAGGGCCAGCCCAAGAGACCCAGTACTTC.

This clonotype was observed a few times. This sequence joins TRBV5-1 and TRBJ1-1, with D possibly matching TRBD1 (5 bases). CDR3 length: 15 residues. The germline gives CDR1 SGHRS, CDR2 YFSETQ. Trimming stripped 0 bases from V and 0 bases from J, with 9 bases between. The CDR3 DNA sequence: TGCGCCAGCAGCTTGGACGGGGGACTGAACACTGAAGCTTTCTTT. Protein product: CASSLDGGLNTEAFF.

This clonotype has only a few counts. The V gene is TRBV20-1, the J gene TRBJ2-7; no firm D call. The CDR3 is 14 amino acids. Trimming took 1 base from V and 3 from J, leaving 13 bases between them. Germline assignment: CDR1 DFQATT and CDR2 SNEGSKA (reference sequence). The CDR3 sequence is CSARGTASNYEQYV. Written as DNA, the CDR3 is TGCAGTGCTAGAGGGACGGCTTCGAACTACGAGCAGTACGTC.

This clonotype appeared many times. The V and J genes are TRBV5-1 and TRBJ2-1, with 13 bases matching TRBD2. CDR3 length equals 16 residues. V trimming: 4 bases; J trimming: 8 bases; junction bases outside the gene matches: 9. Germline CDR1 reads SGHRS; CDR2 reads YFSETQ. The CDR3 reads CASSRQTSGGADEQFF. CDR3 DNA: TGCGCCAGCAGCCGGCAAACTAGCGGGGGGGCAGATGAGCAGTTCTTC.

This chain links TRBV6-5 with TRBJ2-5, with D possibly matching TRBD1 (6 bases). Germline CDR1 and CDR2: MNHEY and SVGAGI. The CDR3 has 15 residues. Trimming stripped 0 bases from V and 3 bases from J, with 11 bases between. The CDR3 is CASSYSTRGKETQYF. The CDR3 DNA reads as TGTGCCAGCAGTTACTCCACAAGGGGGAAAGAGACCCAGTACTTC.

This rearrangement joins TRBV4-1 to TRBJ1-6, with a weak D call TRBD1 (5 bases). Trimming cost V 0 bases and J 7 bases, with 13 bases left between them. The CDR3 is made up of 16 amino acids. Germline V lookup: CDR1 MGHRA, CDR2 YSYEKL. CDR3 nucleotide sequence: TGCGCCAGCAGCCAAGATCCAGGGAGGGAGAATTCACCCCTCCACTTT. Translating gives CASSQDPGRENSPLHF.

This clonotype was observed a few times. The V gene is TRBV6-5, the J gene TRBJ1-1; TRBD1 matches at 9 bases. V trimming: 1 base; J trimming: 3 bases; junction bases outside the gene matches: 3. Germline CDR1 reads MNHEY; CDR2 reads SVGAGI. This CDR3 spans 15 amino acids. The CDR3 is CASSYLQGADTEAFF. The CDR3 DNA reads TGTGCCAGCAGTTACTTACAGGGGGCTGACACTGAAGCTTTCTTT.

This chain connects TRBV6-5 to TRBJ2-7; the D gene is possibly TRBD1 (6 bases). Germline V CDR1 and CDR2: MNHEY, SVGAGI. CDR3 size: 13 residues. V lost 2 bases and J lost 4, with 9 bases in between. CDR3 sequence: CASSYATGYEQYF. CDR3 coding DNA: TGTGCCAGCAGTTACGCTACAGGGTACGAGCAGTACTTC.

The rearrangement links TRBV6-6 to TRBJ1-5; D gene uncertain. Trimming left V 3 bases short and J 4 bases short, with 10 bases between. Germline CDR1 MNHNY, CDR2 SVGAGI (reference sequence). This CDR3 is 14 amino acids long. CDR3 in amino acids: CASSYEGGNQPQHF. CDR3 coding DNA: TGTGCCAGCAGTTATGAAGGAGGAAATCAGCCCCAGCATTTT.

The sample holds one count of this clonotype. The gene calls are TRBV5-1 and TRBJ2-7; weak D call: TRBD2 (5 bases). Looked up from germline, CDR1 is SGHRS and CDR2 is YFSETQ. The V end lost 4 bases, the J end lost 7 bases, and 15 bases lay between the germline ends. There are 13 residues in the CDR3. The CDR3 loop is CASSPTPTGEQYF. In DNA form, the CDR3 reads TGCGCCAGCAGCCCCACCCCGACGGGGGAGCAGTACTTC.

The sample holds a few counts of this clonotype. J is TRBJ1-2 and V is TRBV6-6; tentatively, D is TRBD1 (5 bases). Per the germline V gene, CDR1 is MNHNY and CDR2 is SVGAGI (reference sequence). The CDR3 has 14 amino acids. Trimming stripped 7 bases from V and 5 bases from J, with 17 bases between. The CDR3 DNA reads TGTGCCAGCATCCACGGGGGTTTAGCATATGGCTACACCTTC. This sequence encodes CASIHGGLAYGYTF.

The CDR3 reads CASSPARGDQEAFF. CDR3 nucleotide sequence: TGTGCCAGCTCACCAGCCAGAGGGGACCAAGAAGCTTTCTTT. V usage is TRBV18 and J usage is TRBJ1-1; D is perhaps TRBD1 (5 bases). The CDR3 is 14 amino acids. The germline gives CDR1 KGHSH, CDR2 LQKENI. The V end lost 2 bases, the J end lost 8 bases, and 15 bases lay between the germline ends.

This clonotype was detected a few times. The chain employs TRBV28 and TRBJ2-5; tentatively, D is TRBD2 (6 bases). The CDR3 extends over 14 amino acids. Trimming stripped 7 bases from V and 2 bases from J, with 14 bases between. The germline V gene encodes CDR1 MDHEN and CDR2 SYDVKM. The CDR3 loop reads CASTRGGNQETQYF. The DNA of the CDR3 is TGTGCCAGCACTCGGGGCGGGAATCAAGAGACCCAGTACTTC.

This clonotype was observed a handful of times. J is TRBJ1-5 and V is TRBV4-1; TRBD1 is a possible D gene (5 bases). The CDR3 sequence is 15 residues long. Trimming removed 0 bases from V and 2 bases from J, with 8 bases in between. Germline V gene sequence: CDR1 MGHRA, CDR2 YSYEKL. DNA of the CDR3: TGCGCCAGCAGCCAAGAGCAGGGAGGCAATCAGCCCCAGCATTTT. Its protein is CASSQEQGGNQPQHF.